The entry that follows covers one TCR beta chain sequence. Its antigen is not identified. The entry originates in a study of T cell responses to AZD1222 COVID-19 vaccine. Clones were sequenced by immunoSEQ multiplex PCR, and TCRdb holds only the in-frame ones, with some missing. The table has around 81,000 clones, 80% to 85% seen once. Findings and limits, study-wide: Nearly half of unique spike-specific TCRs reportedly avoided B.1.351 and B.1.1.7 mutated regions. Spike-specific TCR breadth and depth rose after two AZD1222 doses. Clonal diversity was possibly underestimated; the donors were predominantly white British and more often female.

V lost 1 base, J lost 8 bases, and 13 bases lay in between. Germline V gene data show CDR1 as SEHNR and CDR2 as FQNEAQ (reference sequence). This CDR3 has 14 amino acids. The sample here was peripheral blood, taken on day 0 of AZD1222 vaccination. This sequence originates from an adult in good health. The V and J genes are TRBV7-9 and TRBJ2-3; D ambiguous. DNA of the CDR3: TGTGCCAGCAGCTTAGGGGCAGGTGTCGGTACGCAGTATTTT. This sequence encodes CASSLGAGVGTQYF.